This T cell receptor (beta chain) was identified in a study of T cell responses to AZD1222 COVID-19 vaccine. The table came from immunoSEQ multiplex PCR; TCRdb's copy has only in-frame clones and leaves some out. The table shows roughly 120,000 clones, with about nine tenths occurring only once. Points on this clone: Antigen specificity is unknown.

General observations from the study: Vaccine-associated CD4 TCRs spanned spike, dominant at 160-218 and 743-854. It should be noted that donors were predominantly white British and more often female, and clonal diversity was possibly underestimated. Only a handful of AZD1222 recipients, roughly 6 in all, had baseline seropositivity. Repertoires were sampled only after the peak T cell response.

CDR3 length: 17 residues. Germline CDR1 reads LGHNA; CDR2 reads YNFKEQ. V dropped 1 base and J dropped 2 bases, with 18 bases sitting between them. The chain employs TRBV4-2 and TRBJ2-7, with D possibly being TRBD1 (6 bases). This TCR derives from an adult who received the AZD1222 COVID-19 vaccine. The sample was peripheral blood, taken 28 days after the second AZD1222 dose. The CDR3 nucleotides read TGTGCCAGCAGCCAAGGAGGTAGCCCCGGGGACACCTACGAGCAGTACTTC. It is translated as CASSQGGSPGDTYEQYF.